This T cell receptor (beta chain) was recorded in a study of blood T cell repertoires in COVID-19 (dated by TCRdb to the early 2020s). The study in broad terms: Samples from collaborators originated in the United States, Italy and Spain and spanned both the acute and convalescent phases of COVID-19. The prospective study material was composed of cDNA or gDNA derived from T cells, B-cell-depleted T cells, or PBMCs. Deeply sampled blood TCRbeta repertoires from subjects exposed to, actively infected with, or recovered from COVID-19 were included in the dataset. The repertoires were released in a freely available public database meant as a resource for research on the immune response to SARS-CoV-2. The samples were drawn from two sources: the first 160 participants of the ongoing ImmuneRACE study, and approximately 1,300 subjects contributed by 6 global collaborators. Sample metadata almost always included a de-identified subject ID, COVID-19 status, age in years and sex. HLA class I and class II types, where available, came from metadata supplied by the sample provider rather than from assay-based typing. Study-level results and caveats: How much clinical and demographic metadata was included differed by source and by participant, and the metadata was provided uncurated.

Relative to germline, V is missing 6 bases and J is missing 2 bases, with 1 base of the junction outside any gene match. Counted from cysteine to phenylalanine, this CDR3 has 15 amino acids. Left in the record is the CDR3 DNA by itself, 45 bases read in frame from the first base. The germline V gene supplies CDR1 KGHSH and CDR2 LQKENI. TCRbeta CDR3 regions were amplified from genomic DNA by means of the immunoSEQ Assay, a bias-controlled multiplex PCR. The published analysis was carried out like this. The number of nucleated cells in each sample was estimated from the amplification of reference gene primers within the assay. To quantify the absolute abundance of each unique TCRbeta CDR3 rearrangement, sequence reads were collapsed and filtered. Productive Simpson clonality was computed per sample as the square root of Simpson's diversity index over productive rearrangements. Drawn from immuneACCESS, this table holds only the in-frame rearrangements with V and J called that TCRdb kept. Clones are partly lost; checked studies trace under half to an unresolved V gene and leave the rest unexplained. V and J calls and clone size are given by that table; D and trimming were obtained from the DNA. This sample holds roughly 310,000 clones; about 88% were observed only once. The top ten clones comprise 9.5% of the sample.

Worth noting for this clone: The antigen it recognizes is unknown. No per-base quality is available; no much larger clone lies one base away.

Participants in the prospective study were enrolled through a virtual design, were aged about 18 to 89 years, and lived in 24 United States geographic areas. Cohort assignment in the prospective study relied on participant-reported clinical history from a screening survey and a study questionnaire. Recovered participants in ImmuneRACE Cohort 3 were defined by two consecutive negative NP/OP PCR tests, clearance by a healthcare professional, or resolution of symptoms. In the prospective study, whole blood, serum and a nasopharyngeal or oropharyngeal swab were collected from each participant by mobile phlebotomists. Additional blood draws and questionnaires over an approximately two-month period could optionally be provided by prospective study participants. Blood samples from the prospective study were shipped frozen or at room temperature prior to DNA extraction.

The chain is made from TRBV18 and TRBJ2-4; 13 bases in between match TRBD2. The sequence derives from a woman aged 35 to 49 who had recovered from COVID-19. The sequenced material came from PBMCs or T cells enriched from blood (not recorded which). The nucleotides are TGTGCCAGCTCGGGACTAGCGGGAACCAAAAACATTCAGTACTTC. It is translated as CASSGLAGTKNIQYF.